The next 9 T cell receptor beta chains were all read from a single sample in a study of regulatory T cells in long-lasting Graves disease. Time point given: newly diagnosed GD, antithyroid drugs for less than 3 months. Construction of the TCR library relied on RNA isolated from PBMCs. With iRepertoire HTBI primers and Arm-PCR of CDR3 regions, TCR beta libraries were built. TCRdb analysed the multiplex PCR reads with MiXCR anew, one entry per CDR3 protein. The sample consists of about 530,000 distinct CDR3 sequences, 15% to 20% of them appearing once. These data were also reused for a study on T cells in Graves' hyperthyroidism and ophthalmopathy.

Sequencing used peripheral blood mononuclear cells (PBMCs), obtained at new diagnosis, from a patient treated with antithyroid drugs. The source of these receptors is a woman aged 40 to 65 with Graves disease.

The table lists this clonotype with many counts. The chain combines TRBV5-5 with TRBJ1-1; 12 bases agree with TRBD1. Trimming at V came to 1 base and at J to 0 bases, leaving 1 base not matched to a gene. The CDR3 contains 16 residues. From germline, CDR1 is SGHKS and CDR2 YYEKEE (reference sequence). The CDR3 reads CASSLRDRGLNTEAFF. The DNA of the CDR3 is TGTGCCAGCAGCTTGCGGGACAGGGGGCTGAACACTGAAGCTTTCTTT.

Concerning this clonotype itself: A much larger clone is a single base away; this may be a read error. The CDR3 DNA is TGTGCCAGCAGCCTTCCCACAGTGAACGCTGAAGCTTTCTTT. It translates to CASSLPTVNAEAFF. The chain couples TRBV11-2 to TRBJ1-1; D gene uncertain. CDR1 and CDR2 from the germline V gene are SGHAT and FQNNGV. The CDR3 contains 14 residues.

CDR3 amino acids: CASSLAGVDSGNTIYF. The CDR3 DNA reads as TGCGCCAGCAGCTTGGCCGGCGTAGACTCTGGAAACACCATATATTTT. The chain joins TRBV5-1 to TRBJ1-3; D unclear. Germline CDR1 and CDR2: SGHRS and YFSETQ. Trimming shortened V by 0 bases and J by 0 bases, and 10 bases separated the two germline ends. The CDR3 has 16 amino acids.

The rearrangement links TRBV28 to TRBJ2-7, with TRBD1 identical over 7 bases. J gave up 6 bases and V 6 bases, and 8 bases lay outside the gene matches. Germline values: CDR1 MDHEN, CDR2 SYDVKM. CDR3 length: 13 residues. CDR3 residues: CASSQTGLGEQYF. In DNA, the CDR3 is TGTGCCAGCAGCCAGACAGGGTTAGGCGAGCAGTACTTC.

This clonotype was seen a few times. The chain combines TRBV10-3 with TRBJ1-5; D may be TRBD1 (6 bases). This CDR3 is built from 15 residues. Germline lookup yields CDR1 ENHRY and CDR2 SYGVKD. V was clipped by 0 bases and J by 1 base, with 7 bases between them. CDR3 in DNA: TGTGCCATCAGTGAGTCAGGGGGAAGCAATCAGCCCCAGCATTTT. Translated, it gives CAISESGGSNQPQHF.

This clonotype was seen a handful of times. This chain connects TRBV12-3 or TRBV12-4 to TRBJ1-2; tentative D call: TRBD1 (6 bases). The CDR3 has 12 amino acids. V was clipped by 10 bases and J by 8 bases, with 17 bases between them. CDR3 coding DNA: TGTGCCACCCAAAGGGGGGGTAGCGGCTACACCTTC. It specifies CATQRGGSGYTF.

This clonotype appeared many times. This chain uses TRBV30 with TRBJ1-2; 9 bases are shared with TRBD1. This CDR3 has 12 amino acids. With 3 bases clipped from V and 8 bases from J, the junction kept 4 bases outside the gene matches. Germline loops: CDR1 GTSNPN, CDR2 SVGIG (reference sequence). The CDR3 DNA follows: TGTGCCTGGAGGAGGACAGGGGAAGGCTACACCTTC. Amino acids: CAWRRTGEGYTF.

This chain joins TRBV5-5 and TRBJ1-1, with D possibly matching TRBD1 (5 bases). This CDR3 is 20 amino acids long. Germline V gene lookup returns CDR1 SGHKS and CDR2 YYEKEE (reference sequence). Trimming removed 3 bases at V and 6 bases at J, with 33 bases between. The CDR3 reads CASSSPTVSSGMNKGPEAFF. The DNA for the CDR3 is TGTGCCAGCAGCTCGCCGACAGTTTCGTCTGGAATGAATAAGGGTCCTGAAGCTTTCTTT.

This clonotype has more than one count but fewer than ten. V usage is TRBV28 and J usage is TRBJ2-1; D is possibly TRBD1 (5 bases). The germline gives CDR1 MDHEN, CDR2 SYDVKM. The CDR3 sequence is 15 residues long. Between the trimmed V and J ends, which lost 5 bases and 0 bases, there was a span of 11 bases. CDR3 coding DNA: TGTGCCAGCAGTCCCCCTCAGGGCTCCTACAATGAGCAGTTCTTC. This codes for CASSPPQGSYNEQFF.